One and the same sample provided the 24 T cell receptor beta chains below, sequenced in a study of T cell responses to AZD1222 COVID-19 vaccine. Clones were read by immunoSEQ multiplex PCR, and TCRdb kept only the in-frame ones, dropping some. The sample lists about 270,000 clones, 85% to 95% occurring once. The sample in question was peripheral blood, obtained 28 days after the second AZD1222 dose. These receptors were obtained from an adult who received the AZD1222 COVID-19 vaccine.

The chain couples TRBV2 to TRBJ2-3; 11 bases map to TRBD1. The V gene end was trimmed by 6 bases and the J gene end by 5 bases; junction bases not matched to a gene: 7. Per the germline V gene, CDR1 is SNHLY and CDR2 is FYNNEI. The CDR3 is 15 residues long. DNA for the CDR3: TGTGCCAGCAGGAATGGACAGGGGGCAATAGATACGCAGTATTTT. This sequence encodes CASRNGQGAIDTQYF.

The chain is built from TRBV7-2 and TRBJ1-1, with D maybe TRBD1 (5 bases). CDR1 SGHTA and CDR2 FQGNSA come from the germline V gene. This CDR3 comprises 13 residues. With 3 bases removed from V and 6 bases from J, the gap between germline ends came to 11 bases. CDR3 region: CASSLGVLAEAFF. The DNA for the CDR3 is TGTGCCAGCAGCTTGGGGGTTCTCGCTGAAGCTTTCTTT.

This clone has only a few counts. The chain links TRBV19 to TRBJ2-2; the D is unclear. Germline V gene data show CDR1 as LNHDA and CDR2 as SQIVND (reference sequence). CDR3 length: 12 residues. V was trimmed by 3 bases and J by 4 bases, leaving 3 bases between them. The chain's CDR3 is CASSIFTGELFF. In DNA, the CDR3 is TGTGCCAGTAGTATCTTCACCGGGGAGCTGTTTTTT.

CDR3 loop: CASSLDRGSTDTQYF. The DNA for the CDR3 is TGCGCCAGCAGCCTCGACAGGGGGAGCACAGATACGCAGTATTTT. V is TRBV5-1 and J is TRBJ2-3; 9 nucleotides match TRBD1. This CDR3 contains 15 residues. The trim removed 4 bases at V and 0 bases at J, leaving 3 bases unmatched. Per the germline V gene, CDR1 is SGHRS and CDR2 is YFSETQ.

V usage is TRBV18 and J usage is TRBJ1-6; TRBD1 matches at 7 bases. The V gene end was trimmed by 3 bases and the J gene end by 8 bases; junction bases not matched to a gene: 4. This CDR3 spans 14 amino acids. From germline, CDR1 is KGHSH and CDR2 LQKENI. CDR3 amino acids: CASSPDRVDSPLHF. The CDR3 DNA follows: TGTGCCAGCTCACCCGACAGGGTCGATTCACCCCTCCACTTT.

The chain carries TRBV29-1 and TRBJ2-7, with D hard to call. Germline CDR1 is SQVTM and CDR2 is ANQGSEA. CDR3 length: 12 residues. The V and J ends lost 1 base and 1 base respectively, with 5 bases between them. The DNA of the CDR3 is TGCAGCGTTGAAGCGGGTTCCTACGAGCAGTACTTC. Its protein is CSVEAGSYEQYF.

The chain has TRBV6-6 and TRBJ1-3, with D hard to call. Deletions cut 5 bases from V and 2 bases from J, with 16 bases between. The CDR3 runs 16 residues. CDR1 and CDR2 (germline): MNHNY, SVGAGI (reference sequence). In DNA form, the CDR3 reads TGTGCCAGCAGTAGCCTTGGGGAGGGTGCTGGAAACACCATATATTTT. Residues: CASSSLGEGAGNTIYF.

The genes are TRBV19 and TRBJ2-1; TRBD2 matches at 12 bases. CDR3 length: 17 residues. Germline CDR1 LNHDA, CDR2 SQIVND (reference sequence). The J segment lost 8 bases and the V segment lost 1 base, leaving 9 bases of the junction unmatched. Here the CDR3 reads CASSIVQTSGGGDEQFF. CDR3 nucleotide sequence: TGTGCCAGTAGTATAGTCCAGACTAGCGGGGGCGGGGATGAGCAGTTCTTC.

The chain couples TRBV10-2 to TRBJ1-1; D is undetermined. The CDR3 spans 11 residues. Germline V lookup: CDR1 WSHSY, CDR2 SAAADI. Trimming cost V 3 bases and J 10 bases, with 9 bases left between them. The CDR3 region is CASSDQARAFF. In DNA, the CDR3 is TGCGCCAGCAGTGACCAGGCACGAGCTTTCTTT.

This chain joins TRBV2 and TRBJ1-4; the D is unclear. This CDR3 contains 12 residues. Trimming stripped 8 bases from V and 6 bases from J, with 10 bases between. CDR1 is SNHLY, CDR2 FYNNEI, per germline. The CDR3 DNA sequence: TGTGCCAGCTCGTTCACAGATGAAAAACTGTTTTTT. Protein: CASSFTDEKLFF.

This rearrangement joins TRBV6-1 to TRBJ1-5; possible D gene TRBD1, 6 bases. Germline lookup yields CDR1 MNHNS and CDR2 SASEGT. The length of the CDR3 is 17 residues. The ends were cut back, 1 base at V and 0 bases at J, with 13 bases in the middle. For the CDR3, the DNA is TGTGCCAGCAGTGAAGTCGTGACAGGTAATAGCAATCAGCCCCAGCATTTT. Encoded protein: CASSEVVTGNSNQPQHF.

The V and J genes are TRBV30 and TRBJ1-6; D possibly corresponds to TRBD1 (6 bases). This CDR3 has 17 amino acids. Germline lookup yields CDR1 GTSNPN and CDR2 SVGIG (reference sequence). Deletions cut 2 bases from V and 6 bases from J, with 20 bases between. The CDR3 DNA sequence: TGTGCCTGGAGTCCCTCTTGGGGGGCCCAAGCTAATTCACCCCTCCACTTT. This encodes CAWSPSWGAQANSPLHF.

The chain carries TRBV6-5 and TRBJ2-3; 10 bases fit TRBD1. The CDR3 covers 15 residues. V lost 4 bases and J lost 3; bases outside the gene matches: 4. From germline, CDR1 is MNHEY and CDR2 SVGAGI. CDR3 amino acids: CASSWTGGGTDTQYF. The CDR3 region has the DNA TGTGCCAGCAGTTGGACAGGGGGAGGAACAGATACGCAGTATTTT.

V gene TRBV3-1 (or the pseudogene TRBV3-2) combines with J gene TRBJ2-1, with 15 bases matching TRBD2. The germline V gene has CDR1 LGHDT and CDR2 YNNKEL (reference sequence). V was pared by 0 bases and J by 8 bases, with 11 bases of the junction left unmatched. The CDR3 is made up of 19 amino acids. CDR3 in amino acids: CASSQDLGLAGGPLDEQFF. Here the CDR3 DNA reads TGTGCCAGCAGCCAAGACCTGGGACTAGCGGGAGGTCCCCTCGATGAGCAGTTCTTC.

This clone occurred once. The chain uses TRBV10-3 and TRBJ1-1; D is uncertain. V gave up 0 bases and J gave up 1 base, with 6 bases separating them. The CDR3 has 14 amino acids. The germline V gene encodes CDR1 ENHRY and CDR2 SYGVKD. CDR3 in DNA: TGTGCCATCAGTGAGTCAGGGCAGAACACTGAAGCTTTCTTT. It is translated as CAISESGQNTEAFF.

The V call is TRBV29-1, the J call TRBJ2-2; tentative D call: TRBD1 (5 bases). CDR1 SQVTM and CDR2 ANQGSEA come from the germline V gene. This CDR3 has 12 residues. For the CDR3, the DNA is TGCATCCTCCAAGGGGATTCCGGGGAGCTGTTTTTT. It is translated as CILQGDSGELFF.

The chain employs TRBV3-1 (or the pseudogene TRBV3-2) and TRBJ1-1; maybe TRBD1 (5 bases). The V gene lost 4 bases and the J gene lost 11 bases, with 20 bases spanning the gap. The CDR3 spans 14 residues. The germline CDR1 and CDR2 sequences are LGHDT and YNNKEL (reference sequence). CDR3 loop: CASSLSSPGSMAFF. CDR3 sequence (DNA): TGTGCCAGCAGCCTCTCCAGCCCAGGGTCAATGGCTTTCTTT.

The table lists this clone with a count of one. V usage is TRBV18 and J usage is TRBJ1-1; possible D gene TRBD1, 5 bases. Deletions cut 3 bases from V and 3 bases from J, with 14 bases between. Germline CDR1 is KGHSH and CDR2 is LQKENI. The CDR3 loop spans 15 amino acids. The CDR3 is CASSPGGFHYTEAFF. The CDR3 DNA sequence: TGTGCCAGCTCACCCGGGGGATTCCATTACACTGAAGCTTTCTTT.

V is TRBV6-5 and J is TRBJ1-5; D is perhaps TRBD1 (6 bases). The CDR3 extends over 13 amino acids. The germline V gene has CDR1 MNHEY and CDR2 SVGAGI. Trimming removed 7 bases from V and 7 bases from J, with 14 bases in between. CDR3 DNA: TGTGCCAGCACCGGGGGCGGAGGGCAGCCCCAGCATTTT. Residues: CASTGGGGQPQHF.

The chain joins TRBV19 to TRBJ2-5, with 8 bases fitting TRBD2. The CDR3 has 16 amino acids. V shed 3 bases and J 5 bases; nucleotides not matched to a gene: 11. CDR1 is LNHDA, CDR2 SQIVND, per germline (reference sequence). CDR3: CASSMVPSGRGETQYF. The DNA of the CDR3 is TGTGCCAGTAGTATGGTCCCCAGCGGGAGAGGCGAGACCCAGTACTTC.

V is TRBV3-1 (or the pseudogene TRBV3-2) and J is TRBJ1-6; a possible D gene is TRBD1 (5 bases). V gave up 3 bases and J gave up 12 bases, with 15 bases separating them. The CDR3 contains 14 residues. Germline V gene lookup returns CDR1 LGHDT and CDR2 YNNKEL (reference sequence). The CDR3 region is CASSQPGTSGPLHF. The CDR3 DNA follows: TGTGCCAGCAGCCAGCCCGGGACGAGTGGACCCCTCCACTTT.

The chain has TRBV5-1 and TRBJ2-1, with D hard to call. The V end lost 3 bases, the J end lost 5 bases, and 6 bases lay between the germline ends. Germline CDR1 SGHRS, CDR2 YFSETQ. The CDR3 sequence is 12 residues long. The CDR3 DNA reads TGCGCCAGCAGCTGGCATGACAATGAGCAGTTCTTC. Residues: CASSWHDNEQFF.

The chain joins TRBV11-3 to TRBJ2-5, with a possible D match to TRBD2 (5 bases). This CDR3 region has 13 residues. The germline V gene encodes CDR1 SGHNT and CDR2 YENEEA. The V gene lost 5 bases and the J gene lost 4 bases, with 11 bases spanning the gap. CDR3 coding DNA: TGTGCCAGCAGCCAGGACGGACTAGAGACCCAGTACTTC. This translates into CASSQDGLETQYF. The full variable domain, in which reference TRBV11-3 and TRBJ2-5 provide the parts outside the CDR3, is EAGVVQSPRYKIIEKKQPVAFWCNPISGHNTLYWYLQNLGQGPELLIRYENEEAVDDSQLPKDRFSAERLKGVDSTLKIQPAELGDSAVYLCASSQDGLETQYFGPGTRLLVL.

This chain links TRBV21-1 with TRBJ2-5; TRBD1, the table's D call, lacks a check against the DNA. TRBV21-1 is flagged as a pseudogene. The CDR3 consists of 15 residues. The CDR3 DNA is TGTGCCAGCAGCGGCGGATCGGACAGGCAAGAGACCCAGTACTTC. Translating gives CASSGGSDRQETQYF.